The rows below give T cell receptor beta chains drawn from one sample of a study of immune heterogeneity within non-small cell lung tumors. TCRdb called the multiplex PCR reads again in MiXCR, with one record for every CDR3 protein. Among 2,500 to 3,000 distinct CDR3 sequences, 45% were seen once, and the ten largest hold around 8.4%. The sample consisted of lung tumor tissue. Source of these receptors: a woman aged 55-75 years with non-small cell lung cancer. CDR3s include the opening cysteine and the closing phenylalanine or tryptophan. Each record gives: clone size, V gene, CDR3 protein. Clone size is shown for a subset of rows, as once, few, many or a class of expanded clone.

once | TRBV5-1 | CASSLSGKTNTGELFF
few | TRBV6-2/TRBV6-3 | CASSSNPRSGRTDTQYF
few | TRBV7-2 | CASSLLGGDSTDTQYF
. | TRBV7-2 | CASSFGSTDNEQFF
. | TRBV6-1 | CASSEGHSNQPQHF
. | TRBV15 | CATSRLAGAYEQYF
. | TRBV19 | CASRGFGEGLQYF
. | TRBV25-1 | CASSSTWETQYF
. | TRBV6-1 | CASSRLSGYQETQYF
once | TRBV7-2 | CASSRLAGGLYEQYF
once | TRBV6-2/TRBV6-3 | CASTGTGEWAINTEAFF
. | TRBV6-2/TRBV6-3 | CASSYLAGDEQYF
. | TRBV11-3 | CASSRTDDQPQHF
. | TRBV19 | CASSIELEGNEQFF
. | TRBV9 | CASSPSPGTILFGYTF
. | TRBV4-1 | CASSWDRGEQYF
. | TRBV5-1 | CASSPGGGAGTPYEQYF
. | TRBV6-9 | CASSYQQGAGSPLHF
. | TRBV5-6 | CASSRRLAGVEGELFF
. | TRBV2 | CASSSDSPKGTDTQYF
. | TRBV11-2 | CASSPDPRDTQYF
few | TRBV10-2 | CASSESDRGTDQPQHF
. | TRBV6-5 | CASSYSTGNSPLHF
. | TRBV6-5 | CASSYLVTGGHEQYF
few | TRBV11-2 | CASSRGASIYNEQFF
large | TRBV20-1 | CSAPRDTNGHNEQFF
. | TRBV4-1 | CASSQVGGTYEQFF
. | TRBV7-3 | CASSPLAGTENDTQYF
. | TRBV5-1 | CASSLAGGGGYNEQYF
few | TRBV5-1 | CASSLGRTDSYEQYF
few | TRBV12-3/TRBV12-4 | CASSWGSGPYGYTF
. | TRBV19 | CASSMVGAGGLIQYF
. | TRBV15 | CATSRDPPSSGNTIYF
. | TRBV6-1 | CASSPFKEQYF
. | TRBV2 | CASTPPGGRANNEQFF
. | TRBV7-9 | CASSSVVGTPNEKLFF
few | TRBV20-1 | CSARDSSAQWVGQPQHF
few | TRBV2 | CATRDFYGYTF
. | TRBV6-1 | CASRWDTSYGYTF
. | TRBV12-3/TRBV12-4 | CASSLRGSTDTQYF
few | TRBV19 | CASRRLAGGFTDTQYF
few | TRBV18 | CASSRDRNTIYF
large | TRBV15 | CATSRDGGLVYNEQFF
few | TRBV4-2 | CASSQEPKVPGELFF
few | TRBV3-1 | CASSQGLAQGGSPLHF
. | TRBV6-5 | CASSYSQTAYGYTF
few | TRBV28 | CASSFGQGGTDTQYF
. | TRBV6-1 | CASSERGRGIQETQYF
. | TRBV5-4 | CASSLLGGWGAPSSYEQYF
few | TRBV20-1 | CSASGRASYNEQFF
. | TRBV5-4 | CASSSDGGGTGELFF
few | TRBV7-8 | CASSLMPRGGEQYF
. | TRBV27 | CASSLSTSGVTYEQYF
. | TRBV7-3 | CASSLTGQDSPLHF
. | TRBV7-3 | CASSFGRGLDTQYF
. | TRBV30 | CAWSAPGQGSLDKNIQYF
. | TRBV4-1 | CASSQDWDQPQHF
. | TRBV12-3/TRBV12-4 | CASSSGLAGGSGRELFF
. | TRBV19 | CASRSDSSNQPQHF